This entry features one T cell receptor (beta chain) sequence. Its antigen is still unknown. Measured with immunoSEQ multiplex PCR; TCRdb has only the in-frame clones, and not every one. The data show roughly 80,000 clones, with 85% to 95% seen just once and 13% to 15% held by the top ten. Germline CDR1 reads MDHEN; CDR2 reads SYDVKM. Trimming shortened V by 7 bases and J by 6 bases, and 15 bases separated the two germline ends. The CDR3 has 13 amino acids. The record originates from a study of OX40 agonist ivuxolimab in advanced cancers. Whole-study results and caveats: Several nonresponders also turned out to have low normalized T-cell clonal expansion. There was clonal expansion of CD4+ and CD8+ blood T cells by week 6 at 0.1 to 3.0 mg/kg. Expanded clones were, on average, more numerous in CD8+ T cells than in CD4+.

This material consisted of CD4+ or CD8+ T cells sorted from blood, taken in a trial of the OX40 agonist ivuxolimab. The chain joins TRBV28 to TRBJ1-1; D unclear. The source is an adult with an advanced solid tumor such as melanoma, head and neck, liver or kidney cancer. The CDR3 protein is CASTLYRSAEAFF. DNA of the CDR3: TGTGCCAGCACCCTATATAGGAGCGCTGAAGCTTTCTTT. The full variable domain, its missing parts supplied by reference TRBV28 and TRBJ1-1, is DVKVTQSSRYLVKRTGEKVFLECVQDMDHENMFWYRQDPGLGLRLIYFSYDVKMKEKGDIPEGYSVSREKKERFSLILESASTNQTSMYLCASTLYRSAEAFFGQGTRLTVV.